This TCR beta chain was identified in a study of T cell responses to AZD1222 COVID-19 vaccine. Overall study results and limits: Recipients of AZD1222 seropositive at baseline numbered only 5 to 7. Targeting of unmutated variant regions was reportedly seen in nearly half of spike-specific TCRs. Repertoire samples came only from after the peak T cell response.

Germline CDR1 MNHEY, CDR2 SVGAGI. The CDR3 is 15 residues long. Trimming pared 0 bases from V and 1 base from J, leaving 9 bases between. Worth noting for this clone: The target antigen is unknown.

The protocol was immunoSEQ multiplex PCR, while the TCRdb copy is restricted to in-frame clones and leaves out a portion. The sample has roughly 150,000 clones, 90% to 95% seen once; the top ten hold about 8.6%. The chain recombines TRBV6-5 with TRBJ1-1; D remains unclear. The sample consisted of peripheral blood, taken on day 0 of AZD1222 vaccination. The source is an adult in good health. The CDR3 loop reads CASSYSRAGNTEAFF. CDR3 coding DNA: TGTGCCAGCAGTTACTCGAGGGCAGGGAACACTGAAGCTTTCTTT.